This T cell receptor beta chain was recorded in a study of T cell responses to AZD1222 COVID-19 vaccine. Findings and limits, study-wide: After the peak T cell response, and only then, were repertoires sampled. It was only a handful of AZD1222 recipients who were seropositive at baseline. White British donors predominated, females outnumbered males, and clonal diversity was possibly underestimated.

Clones were read by immunoSEQ multiplex PCR, and TCRdb kept only the in-frame ones, dropping some. In the table there are around 92,000 clones, about 90% of which are singletons. About this clone: Antigen specificity is unknown.

With 6 bases clipped from V and 5 bases from J, the junction kept 10 bases outside the gene matches. The length of the CDR3 is 13 residues. The germline CDR1 and CDR2 sequences are SQVTM and ANQGSEA. Material: peripheral blood, obtained on day 0 of AZD1222 vaccination. This receptor was obtained from an adult in good health. The chain employs TRBV29-1 and TRBJ2-7, with 7 positions matching TRBD1. The CDR3 loop reads CSVPTGAGNEQYF. CDR3 nucleotides: TGCAGCGTACCTACAGGGGCTGGAAACGAGCAGTACTTC.